This T cell receptor beta chain was recorded in a study of cytomegalovirus exposure and HLA in healthy donors. Libraries were prepared by immunoSEQ multiplex PCR; TCRdb keeps only in-frame clonotypes and omits some of them. The table lists some 110,000 clones, around 94% of them singletons, with approximately 1.2% in the top ten. The V and J ends lost 2 bases and 0 bases respectively, with 14 bases between them. There are 18 residues in the CDR3. Germline assignment: CDR1 KGHSH and CDR2 LQKENI. J is TRBJ2-6 and V is TRBV18, with D maybe TRBD2 (6 bases). The TCR was taken from a woman aged 18 to 35 in good health and CMV-seronegative. Sequencing used PBMCs. This CDR3 reads CASSPKGWEVSGANVLTF. In nucleotides, the CDR3 is TGTGCCAGCTCACCAAAAGGGTGGGAGGTCTCTGGGGCCAACGTCCTGACTTTC.